This record looks at one T cell receptor beta chain sequence and its context. This clonotype has ten or more counts. The clone's antigen remains unknown. Base qualities were left out, and no much larger clone turns up one base away. The intended sense of this specimen's treatment or condition label: PENTA 11 planned treatment interruption arm or continuous ART arm. The participants, all children from the United Kingdom aged 2 to 15 years, had been on at least three-drug ART for a minimum of 24 weeks. Cryopreserved PBMCs with at least 5 million viable cells were required; a few candidate patients were excluded for low viable PBMC yield. Using a FACSAria III cell sorter, naive CD4+ CD45RA+ CD45RO- T cells were FACS-sorted out of thawed PBMCs. The sorted cells were fixed, and RNA was then extracted with the RNeasy FFPE kit and afterward with the RNeasy Micro kit. To prepare the library, 3' RACE was applied. TCR libraries were constructed from RNA with a 3' RACE protocol that used unique molecular identifiers to correct for PCR amplification bias. Up to 12 amplicon libraries were pooled and sequenced on an Illumina MiSeq with v2 2x250 paired-end chemistry. The paper's data handling went like this. Reads were processed with Decombinator for assignment of V and J genes and CDR3, and barcode-based correction of errors and PCR bias was applied. Repertoires were subsampled to equal depth before Gini coefficient calculation using the R ineq package. CDR3 similarity was assessed with GLIPH, Hamming distance and a shared triplet metric. TCRdb handled the public reads itself, with Q25 trimming in fastp and clone calling in MiXCR, and kept productive beta chains. Under each unique CDR3 protein, matching rows form one entry showing the most common genes and DNA. The V and J calls and clone size are TCRdb's, not the authors'. The sample table holds about 83,000 distinct CDR3 sequences, of which 6% to 8.5% were seen once. The ten largest clones represent 0.9% to 1.4% of the sample.

The source of the sample is a study of HIV-infected children after antiretroviral therapy interruption (dated by TCRdb to about 2019). As for the study more broadly: The study included eight children, four on planned treatment interruption and four on continuous treatment, and all eight had a CD4+ count above 500 and a viral load below 50 copies/ml. Most participating children had recorded exposure to EBV and CMV. TCR repertoires were compared between children on planned treatment interruption and children on continuous antiretroviral treatment, alongside thymic output measurements. For the interruption arm, samples were taken at week 0, at week 12, at the end of interruption (week 24 or 48), and roughly 3 years after the study ended. Median age was roughly 9.9 years in the interruption group and around 8 years in the continuous treatment group. In the continuous-treatment arm, samples from corresponding weeks 0, 48 and 150 were analyzed. What the research found in general, with its limitations: In the naive CD4+ repertoires of PTI patients, CDR3 sharing between time points dropped after the start of interruption, while many sequences were shared between the end of interruption and 3 years later. An increase in the naive CD4+ Gini coefficient was observed by the end of treatment interruption, suggesting clonal expansion, and a return to baseline was observed by 3 years. The small number of patients is a limitation of the study, so the data should be interpreted with caution. Minor non-naive CD45RA+ populations such as EMRA or stem memory cells might have been included among the sorted CD45RA+ naive cells.

From its cysteine to its phenylalanine, the CDR3 spans 14 amino acids. The only DNA kept is the CDR3, 42 bases in frame from the first base. CDR1 and CDR2 are drawn from the germline V gene: KGHDR, SFDVKD. Trimming costs V 3 bases and J 5 bases, and their ends lie 12 bases apart. Recombination joined TRBV24-1 with TRBJ1-2, with the D gene uncertain. Material: CD45RA+ CD4+ T cells from PBMCs, pooled from several time points, obtained from a donor given antiretroviral therapy, either interrupted or continuous. Sample cell subset or site, as interpreted from the label and publication: naive CD4+ CD45RA+ CD45RO- T cells. The TCR sequence derives from a pool of human donors with HIV. The CDR3 loop reads CATSDARERYGYTF. The bases read TGTGCCACCAGTGATGCCCGAGAGAGATATGGCTACACCTTC.